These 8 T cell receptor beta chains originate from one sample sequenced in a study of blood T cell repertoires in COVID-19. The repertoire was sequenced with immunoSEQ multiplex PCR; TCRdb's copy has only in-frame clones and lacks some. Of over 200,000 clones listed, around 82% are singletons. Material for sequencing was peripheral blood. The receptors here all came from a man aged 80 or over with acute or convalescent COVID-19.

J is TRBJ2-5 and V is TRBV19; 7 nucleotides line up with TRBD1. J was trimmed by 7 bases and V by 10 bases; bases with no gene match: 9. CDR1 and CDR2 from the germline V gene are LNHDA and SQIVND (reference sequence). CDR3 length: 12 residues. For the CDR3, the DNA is TGTGCCACCGAGGGACAGACTGCGACCCAGTACTTC. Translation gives CATEGQTATQYF.

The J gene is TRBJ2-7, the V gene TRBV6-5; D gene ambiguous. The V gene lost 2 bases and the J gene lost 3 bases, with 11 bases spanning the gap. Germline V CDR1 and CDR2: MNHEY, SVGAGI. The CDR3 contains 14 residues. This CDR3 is CASSYKPSRYEQYF. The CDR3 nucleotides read TGTGCCAGCAGTTACAAGCCTAGTCGCTACGAGCAGTACTTC.

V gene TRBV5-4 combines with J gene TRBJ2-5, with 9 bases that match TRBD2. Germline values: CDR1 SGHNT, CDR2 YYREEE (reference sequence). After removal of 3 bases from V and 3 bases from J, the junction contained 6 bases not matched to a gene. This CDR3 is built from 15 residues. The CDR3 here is CASSWQPSGEETQYF. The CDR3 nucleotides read TGTGCCAGCAGCTGGCAGCCTAGCGGGGAAGAGACCCAGTACTTC.

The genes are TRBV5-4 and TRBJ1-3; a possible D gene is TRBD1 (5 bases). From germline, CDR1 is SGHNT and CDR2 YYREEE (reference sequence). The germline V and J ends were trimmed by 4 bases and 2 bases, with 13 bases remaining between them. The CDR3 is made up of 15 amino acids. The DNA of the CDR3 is TGTGCCAGCAGCGCCCCAGGGAACGCTGGAAACACCATATATTTT. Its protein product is CASSAPGNAGNTIYF.

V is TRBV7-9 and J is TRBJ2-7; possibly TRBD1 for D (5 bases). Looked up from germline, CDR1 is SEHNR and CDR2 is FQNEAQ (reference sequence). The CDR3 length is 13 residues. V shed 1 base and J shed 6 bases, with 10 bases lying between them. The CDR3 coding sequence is TGTGCCAGCAGCTTAGGTCTGACAGCCGAGCAGTACTTC. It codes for CASSLGLTAEQYF.

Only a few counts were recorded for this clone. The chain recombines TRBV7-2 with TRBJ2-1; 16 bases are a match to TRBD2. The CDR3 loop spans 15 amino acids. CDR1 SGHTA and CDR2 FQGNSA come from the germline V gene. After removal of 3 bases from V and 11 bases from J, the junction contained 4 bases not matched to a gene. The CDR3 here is CASSLAGLAGGQQFF. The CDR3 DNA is TGTGCCAGCAGCTTGGCGGGACTAGCGGGAGGGCAGCAGTTCTTC.

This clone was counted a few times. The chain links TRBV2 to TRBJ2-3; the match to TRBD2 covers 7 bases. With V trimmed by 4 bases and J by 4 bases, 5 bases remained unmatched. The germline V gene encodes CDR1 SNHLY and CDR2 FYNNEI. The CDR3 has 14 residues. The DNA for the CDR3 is TGTGCCAGCAGTGTGGGACTAACCCCAGATACGCAGTATTTT. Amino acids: CASSVGLTPDTQYF. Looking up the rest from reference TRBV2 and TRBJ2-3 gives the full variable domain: EPEVTQTPSHQVTQMGQEVILRCVPISNHLYFYWYRQILGQKVEFLVSFYNNEISEKSEIFDDQFSVERPDGSNFTLKIRSTKLEDSAMYFCASSVGLTPDTQYFGPGTRLTVL.

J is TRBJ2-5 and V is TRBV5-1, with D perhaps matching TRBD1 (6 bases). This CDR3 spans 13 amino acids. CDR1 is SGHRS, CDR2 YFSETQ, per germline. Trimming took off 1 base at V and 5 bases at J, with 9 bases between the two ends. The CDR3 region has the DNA TGCGCCAGCAGCTTGAAGGGGGTGGAGACCCAGTACTTC. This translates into CASSLKGVETQYF.